This passage covers 20 T cell receptor beta chains from one sample sequenced in a study of T cell changes during pregnancy in multiple sclerosis. The data were produced by immunoSEQ multiplex PCR, yet TCRdb's version contains in-frame clones alone and is incomplete. The data hold 40,000 to 50,000 clones, with approximately 94% observed a single time. The sequences come from CD8+ T cells from peripheral blood mononuclear cells, collected in the third trimester of pregnancy. The receptor set was obtained from a female donor with multiple sclerosis, enrolled in a pregnancy study.

This clone was detected once. The V gene is TRBV27, the J gene TRBJ2-1; 9 nucleotides line up with TRBD2. There are 15 residues in the CDR3. Trimming cost V 8 bases and J 2 bases; bases outside gene matches: 7. CDR1 is MNHEY and CDR2 is SMNVEV in the germline V gene (reference sequence). The CDR3 region is CASCSGTSPYNEQFF. The CDR3 DNA reads as TGTGCCAGCTGCTCCGGGACTAGCCCCTACAATGAGCAGTTCTTC.

This clone was recorded once. This sequence joins TRBV2 and TRBJ2-7; D might be TRBD2 (5 bases). Per the germline V gene, CDR1 is SNHLY and CDR2 is FYNNEI. Trimming stripped 7 bases from V and 0 bases from J, with 19 bases between. This CDR3 region has 16 residues. In nucleotides, the CDR3 is TGTGCCAGCATGGGCAACGGGGTAGGCCTCTCCTACGAGCAGTACTTC. Amino acids: CASMGNGVGLSYEQYF. The complete variable domain, with remaining parts taken from reference TRBV2 and TRBJ2-7, reads EPEVTQTPSHQVTQMGQEVILRCVPISNHLYFYWYRQILGQKVEFLVSFYNNEISEKSEIFDDQFSVERPDGSNFTLKIRSTKLEDSAMYFCASMGNGVGLSYEQYFGPGTRLTVT.

This chain uses TRBV19 with TRBJ1-1; TRBD1 agrees at 8 bases. V shed 8 bases, J shed 5 bases, and the junction held 4 bases outside the gene matches. Germline V gene data show CDR1 as LNHDA and CDR2 as SQIVND (reference sequence). The CDR3 covers 12 residues. The CDR3: CASGTGWTEAFF. The CDR3 coding sequence is TGTGCCAGTGGGACAGGTTGGACTGAAGCTTTCTTT.

This clone occurred once. The chain is built from TRBV2 and TRBJ2-7; a possible D gene is TRBD2 (5 bases). The CDR3 spans 11 residues. With 8 bases removed from V and 12 bases from J, the gap between germline ends came to 17 bases. Per the germline V gene, CDR1 is SNHLY and CDR2 is FYNNEI. This chain's CDR3 is CASGAAPSRYF. CDR3 coding DNA: TGTGCCAGCGGAGCTGCTCCTAGCCGGTACTTC.

The genes are TRBV4-1 and TRBJ2-7; 10 bases line up with TRBD1. V dropped 1 base and J dropped 5; count of bases not matched to a gene: 2. Looked up from germline, CDR1 is MGHRA and CDR2 is YSYEKL. CDR3 length: 14 residues. In nucleotides, the CDR3 is TGCGCCAGCAGCCAAGCGGGACAGGGGAACGAGCAGTACTTC. The encoded protein is CASSQAGQGNEQYF.

The chain carries TRBV4-2 and TRBJ1-4, with 8 bases aligning to TRBD1. Germline V gives CDR1 LGHNA, CDR2 YNFKEQ. Trimming removed 3 bases from V and 7 bases from J; junction bases left unmatched: 4. CDR3 length: 14 residues. In DNA, the CDR3 is TGTGCCAGCAGCCAGGACAGGGCTTTTGAAAAACTGTTTTTT. This codes for CASSQDRAFEKLFF.

In this sample, this clone turned up a few times. One junction end does not reproduce the germline sequence, and a read error may be involved. The chain joins TRBV7-7 to TRBJ2-3, with 11 bases aligning to TRBD1. CDR1 is SSHAT, CDR2 FNYEAQ, per germline (reference sequence). CDR3 length equals 21 residues. For the CDR3, the DNA is TGTGCTAGCAGCTGGACAGGGGGCTCGGATCCGCCGGTTTTAACCACAGATACGCAGTATTTT. This encodes CASSWTGGSDPPVLTTDTQYF. Complete variable domain (other parts from reference TRBV7-7 and TRBJ2-3): GAGVSQSPRYKVTKRGQDVTLRCDPISSHATLYWYQQALGQGPEFLTYFNYEAQPDKSGLPSDRFSAERPEGSISTLTIQRTEQRDSAMYRCASSWTGGSDPPVLTTDTQYFGPGTRLTVL.

The chain recombines TRBV6-1 with TRBJ2-1, with 10 bases fitting TRBD1. CDR1 and CDR2 from the germline V gene are MNHNS and SASEGT. V dropped 3 bases and J dropped 6; count of bases not matched to a gene: 5. The CDR3 has 15 residues. The CDR3 is CASSDRTGGGNEQFF. The CDR3 region has the DNA TGTGCCAGCAGTGATCGGACAGGGGGTGGCAATGAGCAGTTCTTC.

This clone has just one count. The rearrangement links TRBV28 to TRBJ1-5; 12 nucleotides agree with TRBD1. The CDR3 has 17 amino acids. CDR1 MDHEN and CDR2 SYDVKM come from the germline V gene. Trimming removed 2 bases from V and 6 bases from J; junction bases left unmatched: 8. As DNA, the CDR3 is TGTGCCAGCAGTTTAACCCCGGGACAGGGGGCTGGTCAGCCCCAGCATTTT. This gives the protein CASSLTPGQGAGQPQHF.

The V call is TRBV5-6, the J call TRBJ2-5; TRBD2 might be the D (5 bases). With 1 base removed from V and 5 bases from J, the gap between germline ends came to 15 bases. Germline CDR1 SGHDT, CDR2 YYEEEE. The CDR3 length is 15 residues. CDR3 sequence reads: CASSLWSWEKETQYF. As DNA, the CDR3 is TGTGCCAGCAGCTTGTGGTCGTGGGAGAAGGAGACCCAGTACTTC.

J is TRBJ2-4 and V is TRBV27; 8 bases line up with TRBD2. The V and J ends lost 2 bases and 8 bases, in that order; junction bases with no gene match: 11. CDR1 MNHEY and CDR2 SMNVEV come from the germline V gene (reference sequence). The CDR3 loop spans 16 amino acids. CDR3 residues: CASSLREGTSGYIQYF. DNA of the CDR3: TGTGCCAGCAGTTTAAGGGAGGGGACTAGTGGGTACATTCAGTACTTC.

V is TRBV5-4 and J is TRBJ2-1; D is unclear. The CDR3 runs to 15 residues. Trimming pared 2 bases from V and 3 bases from J, leaving 12 bases between. Germline V gene sequence: CDR1 SGHNT, CDR2 YYREEE (reference sequence). The CDR3 sequence: CASSFEATDYNEQFF. For the CDR3, the DNA is TGTGCCAGCAGCTTTGAGGCCACGGACTACAATGAGCAGTTCTTC.

J is TRBJ2-7 and V is TRBV19; the match to TRBD1 covers 12 bases. V dropped 2 bases and J dropped 3; count of bases not matched to a gene: 5. The CDR3 contains 16 residues. CDR1 is LNHDA, CDR2 SQIVND, per germline (reference sequence). The CDR3: CASSISGQGALYEQYF. In nucleotides, the CDR3 is TGTGCCAGTAGTATATCGGGACAGGGGGCCCTCTACGAGCAGTACTTC.

The CDR3 nucleotides are TGTGCCAGCAGCTTGCTAGCGGGTCAAGAGACCCAGTACTTC. Its protein is CASSLLAGQETQYF. The genes are TRBV7-2 and TRBJ2-5; 8 bases map to TRBD2. V gave up 3 bases and J gave up 2 bases; unmatched junction bases: 2. The CDR3 is made up of 14 amino acids. CDR1 is SGHTA, CDR2 FQGNSA, per germline. The entire variable domain, with the rest obtained from reference TRBV7-2 and TRBJ2-5, is as follows: GAGVSQSPSNKVTEKGKDVELRCDPISGHTALYWYRQSLGQGLEFLIYFQGNSAPDKSGLPSDRFSAERTGGSVSTLTIQRTQQEDSAVYLCASSLLAGQETQYFGPGTRLLVL.

The rearrangement links TRBV27 to TRBJ2-6; 9 bases match TRBD1. The V gene end was trimmed by 5 bases and the J gene end by 0 bases; junction bases not matched to a gene: 17. This CDR3 has 21 amino acids. The germline V gene has CDR1 MNHEY and CDR2 SMNVEV (reference sequence). The CDR3 loop is CASSPPPGQGGGYSGANVLTF. The CDR3 DNA is TGTGCCAGCAGTCCCCCGCCGGGACAGGGTGGTGGCTACTCTGGGGCCAACGTCCTGACTTTC.

The rearrangement links TRBV28 to TRBJ2-1, with 7 bases aligning to TRBD1. V lost 4 bases to trimming and J lost 1 base; unmatched junction nucleotides: 4. The CDR3 sequence is 15 residues long. Germline V CDR1 and CDR2: MDHEN, SYDVKM. DNA for the CDR3: TGTGCCAGCAGTTACAGACAGGGTTCCTACAATGAGCAGTTCTTC. Translation gives CASSYRQGSYNEQFF.

The rearrangement links TRBV7-9 to TRBJ2-7; 11 bases match TRBD1. CDR3 size: 13 residues. CDR1 is SEHNR, CDR2 FQNEAQ, per germline (reference sequence). After removal of 10 bases from V and 4 bases from J, the junction contained 6 bases not matched to a gene. CDR3 protein: CATRGQGDYEQYF. As DNA, the CDR3 is TGTGCCACCAGGGGACAGGGGGATTACGAGCAGTACTTC.

The chain couples TRBV7-2 to TRBJ2-1, with D tentatively TRBD1 (5 bases). Germline V gene lookup returns CDR1 SGHTA and CDR2 FQGNSA. The CDR3 spans 15 residues. Trimming left V 6 bases short and J 5 bases short, with 17 bases between. The CDR3 loop is CASRHGHPRDNEQFF. The CDR3 bases are TGTGCCAGCAGACACGGACACCCTCGGGACAATGAGCAGTTCTTC.

The V call is TRBV7-2, the J call TRBJ2-5; D may be TRBD2 (5 bases). The CDR3 totals 13 residues. In germline, CDR1 is SGHTA, CDR2 FQGNSA. V lost 6 bases and J lost 2, with 10 bases in between. CDR3 DNA: TGTGCCAGCAGTGGACTGTCACAAGAGACCCAGTACTTC. Its translation is CASSGLSQETQYF.

A single count supports this clone. The V and J genes are TRBV14 and TRBJ2-7; possibly TRBD1 for D (6 bases). Trimming shortened V by 3 bases and J by 3 bases, and 18 bases separated the two germline ends. Germline values: CDR1 SGHDN, CDR2 FVKESK. This CDR3 is 16 amino acids long. This CDR3 is CASSHATGVGGYEQYF. DNA of the CDR3: TGTGCCAGCAGCCACGCCACCGGTGTAGGGGGCTACGAGCAGTACTTC.